The 13 T cell receptor beta chains below all came from one sample that was sequenced in a study of blood T cells in healthy people across ages. It was with a sample-barcoded 5' primer and a J-beta primer mix that a second PCR of roughly 6 to 11 cycles was run. TCRdb re-called the 5' RACE reads with MiXCR, one entry per CDR3 protein. The sample records more than 700,000 distinct CDR3 sequences, 46% being singletons. Sequencing used blood. The receptors here all came from a man older than 75 in good health.

There are a few counts of this clonotype. The chain carries TRBV7-8 and TRBJ2-1; TRBD1 or TRBD2 may be the D gene (6 bases each). The V gene lost 7 bases and the J gene lost 0 bases, with 19 bases spanning the gap. The CDR3 sequence is 17 residues long. Looked up from germline, CDR1 is SGHVS and CDR2 is FQNEAQ. The CDR3 here is CASTRVGGDLSYNEQFF. Here the CDR3 DNA reads TGTGCCAGCACCCGGGTGGGGGGCGACCTCTCCTACAATGAGCAGTTCTTC.

The J gene is TRBJ2-5, the V gene TRBV28; weak D call: TRBD2 (5 bases). Germline V gene data show CDR1 as MDHEN and CDR2 as SYDVKM. Trimming stripped 6 bases from V and 5 bases from J, with 16 bases between. The CDR3 has 14 amino acids. For the CDR3, the DNA is TGTGCCAGCAGCGCTACGGGAAACCCGGAGACCCAGTACTTC. Translated: CASSATGNPETQYF.

The chain is built from TRBV6-1 and TRBJ2-7; D perhaps matches TRBD2 (6 bases). V shed 2 bases and J shed 4 bases, with 18 bases lying between them. In germline, CDR1 is MNHNS, CDR2 SASEGT. The CDR3 sequence is 16 residues long. CDR3 protein: CASSESPGVSTYEQYF. The CDR3 nucleotides read TGTGCCAGCAGTGAATCACCGGGAGTCTCGACATACGAGCAGTACTTC.

The chain has TRBV7-2 and TRBJ2-1; D possibly corresponds to TRBD1 (6 bases). Trimming stripped 5 bases from V and 10 bases from J, with 15 bases between. The CDR3 totals 13 residues. Germline assignment: CDR1 SGHTA and CDR2 FQGNSA. In DNA form, the CDR3 reads TGTGCCAGCAGCACGAGGGGGAGAGAGGAGCAGTTCTTC. Translating it yields CASSTRGREEQFF.

The V gene is TRBV12-3 or TRBV12-4, the J gene TRBJ2-7; 9 bases fit TRBD1. This CDR3 has 15 residues. Unmatched junction bases numbered 5, after V lost 5 bases and J lost 0 bases. CDR3 DNA: TGTGCCAGCAGTCTAGACAGGGGGGACTCCTACGAGCAGTACTTC. Translated, it gives CASSLDRGDSYEQYF.

As regards this clonotype: This may come from a read error, since a much larger clone is one base off. The chain carries TRBV7-2 and TRBJ2-7; D call uncertain. This CDR3 comprises 11 residues. CDR1 SGHTA and CDR2 FQGNSA come from the germline V gene. CDR3 residues: CASRLGVVQYF. Here the CDR3 DNA reads TGTGCCAGCAGGTTAGGTGTAGTGCAGTACTTC.

The chain is built from TRBV6-2 or TRBV6-3 and TRBJ2-7; TRBD2 might be the D (5 bases). The CDR3 consists of 15 residues. V lost 0 bases, J lost 3 bases, and 12 bases lay in between. Germline loops: CDR1 MNHEY, CDR2 SVGEGT. The CDR3 region has the DNA TGTGCCAGCAGTTACTCGAGGGTCGGCAGCTACGAGCAGTACTTC. Amino acids: CASSYSRVGSYEQYF.

This clonotype was recorded a few times. The chain links TRBV12-3 or TRBV12-4 to TRBJ2-4; 10 bases are shared with TRBD1. The CDR3 totals 16 residues. The V gene end was trimmed by 6 bases and the J gene end by 1 base; junction bases not matched to a gene: 6. The chain's CDR3 is CASSDRGRIAKNIQYF. The CDR3 nucleotides read TGTGCCAGCAGCGACAGGGGGCGCATCGCCAAAAACATTCAGTACTTC.

This clonotype was recorded many times. V is TRBV7-2 and J is TRBJ1-5; possible D gene TRBD1, 6 bases. The V end lost 4 bases, the J end lost 6 bases, and 10 bases lay between the germline ends. From germline, CDR1 is SGHTA and CDR2 FQGNSA. The CDR3 is 13 amino acids. The CDR3 DNA is TGTGCCAGCAGCTCCGACAGGTTTCAGCCCCAGCATTTT. Translating gives CASSSDRFQPQHF.

This clonotype occurred a few times. The rearrangement uses TRBV7-3 and TRBJ2-2, with 11 bases aligning to TRBD2. V shed 5 bases and J 1 base; nucleotides not matched to a gene: 3. The length of the CDR3 is 16 residues. The germline CDR1 and CDR2 sequences are SGHTA and FQGTGA. The DNA for the CDR3 is TGTGCCAGCAGCCCGCTAGCGGGAGGGAACACCGGGGAGCTGTTTTTT. As protein: CASSPLAGGNTGELFF.

For this clonotype: A read error may explain this, as a much larger clone is one base away. This rearrangement joins TRBV3-1 to TRBJ2-1, with 7 bases matching TRBD1. Germline V gene lookup returns CDR1 LGHDT and CDR2 YNNKEL (reference sequence). This CDR3 is built from 17 residues. CDR3 bases: TGTGTCAGCAGACCGCACAGGGGCGAATCCTCCTACAATGAGCAGTTCTTC. Residues: CVSRPHRGESSYNEQFF.

The chain combines TRBV4-2 with TRBJ2-3; tentative D call: TRBD2 (6 bases). In germline, CDR1 is LGHNA, CDR2 YNFKEQ. V dropped 2 bases and J dropped 1 base, with 7 bases sitting between them. This CDR3 has 14 residues. CDR3 amino acids: CASSQSSGTDTQYF. The DNA for the CDR3 is TGTGCCAGCAGCCAATCTAGCGGCACAGATACGCAGTATTTT.

V and J are TRBV10-3 and TRBJ2-3, with D possibly being TRBD1 (6 bases). This CDR3 has 14 residues. V lost 4 bases and J 6 bases, leaving 14 bases between the germline ends. The germline CDR1 and CDR2 sequences are ENHRY and SYGVKD. CDR3 in DNA: TGTGCCATCAGTGCCAGGGGTCCCGGGGATACGCAGTATTTT. It yields the protein CAISARGPGDTQYF.